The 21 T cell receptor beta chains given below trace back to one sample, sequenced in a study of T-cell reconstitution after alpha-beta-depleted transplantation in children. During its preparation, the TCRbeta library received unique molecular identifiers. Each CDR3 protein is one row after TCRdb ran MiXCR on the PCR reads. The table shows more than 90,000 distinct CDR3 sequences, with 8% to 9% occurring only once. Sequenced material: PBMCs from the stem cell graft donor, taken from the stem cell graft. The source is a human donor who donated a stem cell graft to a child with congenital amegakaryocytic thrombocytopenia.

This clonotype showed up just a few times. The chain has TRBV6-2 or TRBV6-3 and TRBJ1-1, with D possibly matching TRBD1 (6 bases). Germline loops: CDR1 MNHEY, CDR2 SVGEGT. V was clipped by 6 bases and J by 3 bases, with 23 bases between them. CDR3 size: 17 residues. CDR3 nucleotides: TGTGCCAGCAGGGTCGGGGGGCTTATTCCCCGGCACACTGAAGCTTTCTTT. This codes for CASRVGGLIPRHTEAFF.

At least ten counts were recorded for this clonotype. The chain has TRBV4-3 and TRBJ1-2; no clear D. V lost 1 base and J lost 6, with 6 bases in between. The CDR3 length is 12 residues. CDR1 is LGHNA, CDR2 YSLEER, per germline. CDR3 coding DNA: TGCGCCAGCAGCCAAGGGTATAATGGCTACACCTTC. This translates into CASSQGYNGYTF.

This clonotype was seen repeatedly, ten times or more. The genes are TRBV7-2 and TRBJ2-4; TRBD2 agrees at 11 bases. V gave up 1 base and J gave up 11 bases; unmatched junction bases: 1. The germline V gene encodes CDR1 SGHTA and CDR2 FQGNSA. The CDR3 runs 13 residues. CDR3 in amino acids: CASSLELAGVQYF. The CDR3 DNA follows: TGTGCCAGCAGCTTAGAACTAGCGGGAGTTCAGTACTTC.

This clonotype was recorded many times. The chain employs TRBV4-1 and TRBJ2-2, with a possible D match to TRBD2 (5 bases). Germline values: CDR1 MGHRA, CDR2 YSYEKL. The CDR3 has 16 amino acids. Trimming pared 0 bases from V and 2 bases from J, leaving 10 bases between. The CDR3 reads CASSQERTVNTGELFF. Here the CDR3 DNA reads TGCGCCAGCAGCCAAGAGAGGACTGTTAACACCGGGGAGCTGTTTTTT.

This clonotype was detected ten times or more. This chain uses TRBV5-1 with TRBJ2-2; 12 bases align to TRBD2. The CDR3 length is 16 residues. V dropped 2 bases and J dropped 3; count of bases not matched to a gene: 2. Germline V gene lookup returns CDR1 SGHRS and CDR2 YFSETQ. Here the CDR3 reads CASSFRLAGDTGELFF. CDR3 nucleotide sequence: TGCGCCAGCAGCTTTCGACTAGCGGGGGACACCGGGGAGCTGTTTTTT.

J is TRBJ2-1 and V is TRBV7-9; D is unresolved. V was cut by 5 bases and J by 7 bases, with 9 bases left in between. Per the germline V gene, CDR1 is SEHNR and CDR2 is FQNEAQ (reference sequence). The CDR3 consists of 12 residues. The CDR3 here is CASSLLSNEQFF. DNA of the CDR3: TGTGCCAGCAGCCTACTGAGTAATGAGCAGTTCTTC.

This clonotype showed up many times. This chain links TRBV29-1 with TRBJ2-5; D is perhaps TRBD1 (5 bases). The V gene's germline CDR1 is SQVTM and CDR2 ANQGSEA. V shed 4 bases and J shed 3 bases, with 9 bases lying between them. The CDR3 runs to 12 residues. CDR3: CSVAGREETQYF. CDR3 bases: TGCAGCGTTGCGGGCAGGGAAGAGACCCAGTACTTC.

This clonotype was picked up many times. The CDR3 DNA is TGTGCCAGCAGTCCCCCGGGGGGCTATGGCTACACCTTC. It specifies CASSPPGGYGYTF. The gene calls are TRBV6-1 and TRBJ1-2, with a possible D match to TRBD1 (5 bases). The germline CDR1 and CDR2 sequences are MNHNS and SASEGT. Trimming removed 5 bases from V and 4 bases from J, with 11 bases in between. CDR3 length: 13 residues.

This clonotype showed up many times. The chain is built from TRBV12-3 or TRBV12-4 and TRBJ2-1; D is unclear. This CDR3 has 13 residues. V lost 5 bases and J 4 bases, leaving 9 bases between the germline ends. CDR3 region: CASSPQEYNEQFF. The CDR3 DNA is TGTGCCAGCAGTCCTCAAGAATACAATGAGCAGTTCTTC.

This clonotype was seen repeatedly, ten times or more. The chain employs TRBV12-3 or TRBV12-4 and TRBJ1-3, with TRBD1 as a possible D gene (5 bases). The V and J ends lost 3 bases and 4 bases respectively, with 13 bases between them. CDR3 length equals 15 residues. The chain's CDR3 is CASSFGGVRGNTIYF. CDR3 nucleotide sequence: TGTGCCAGCAGTTTCGGAGGGGTCAGAGGAAACACCATATATTTT.

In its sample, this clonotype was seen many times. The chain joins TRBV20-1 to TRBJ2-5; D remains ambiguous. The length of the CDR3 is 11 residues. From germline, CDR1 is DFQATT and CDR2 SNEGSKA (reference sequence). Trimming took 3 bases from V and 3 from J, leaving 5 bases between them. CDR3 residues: CSASPEETQYF. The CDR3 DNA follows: TGCAGTGCTAGCCCTGAAGAGACCCAGTACTTC.

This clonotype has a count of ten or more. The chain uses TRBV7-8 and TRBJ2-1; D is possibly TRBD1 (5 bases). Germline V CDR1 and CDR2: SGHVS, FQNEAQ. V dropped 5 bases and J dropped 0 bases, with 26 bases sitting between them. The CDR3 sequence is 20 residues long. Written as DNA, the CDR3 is TGTGCCAGCAGCCTCGGCCTACCACGGACACAGGTGCCCTCCTACAATGAGCAGTTCTTC. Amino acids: CASSLGLPRTQVPSYNEQFF. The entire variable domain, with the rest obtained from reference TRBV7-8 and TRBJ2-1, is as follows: GAGVSQSPRYKVAKRGQDVALRCDPISGHVSLFWYQQALGQGPEFLTYFQNEAQLDKSGLPSDRFFAERPEGSVSTLKIQRTQQEDSAVYLCASSLGLPRTQVPSYNEQFFGPGTRLTVL.

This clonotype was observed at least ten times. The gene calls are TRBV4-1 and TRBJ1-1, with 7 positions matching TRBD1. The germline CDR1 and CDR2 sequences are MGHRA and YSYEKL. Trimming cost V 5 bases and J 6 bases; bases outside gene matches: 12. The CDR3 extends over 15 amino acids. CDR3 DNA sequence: TGCGCCAGCAGCTCCCCGACACAGGGGTCCCCTGAAGCTTTCTTT. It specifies CASSSPTQGSPEAFF.

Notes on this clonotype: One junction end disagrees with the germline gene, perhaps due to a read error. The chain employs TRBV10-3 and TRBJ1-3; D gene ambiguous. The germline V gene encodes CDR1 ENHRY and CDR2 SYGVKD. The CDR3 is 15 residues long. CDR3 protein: CAISGRLSSGNTMYF. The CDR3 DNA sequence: TGTGCCATCAGTGGGCGGCTGAGCTCTGGAAACACCATGTATTTT.

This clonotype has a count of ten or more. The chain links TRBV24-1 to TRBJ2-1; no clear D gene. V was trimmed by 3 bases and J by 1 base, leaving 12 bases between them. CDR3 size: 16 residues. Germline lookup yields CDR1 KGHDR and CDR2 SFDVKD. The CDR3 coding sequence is TGTGCCACCAGTGATCCAGACGGGCTATCCTACAATGAGCAGTTCTTC. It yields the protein CATSDPDGLSYNEQFF.

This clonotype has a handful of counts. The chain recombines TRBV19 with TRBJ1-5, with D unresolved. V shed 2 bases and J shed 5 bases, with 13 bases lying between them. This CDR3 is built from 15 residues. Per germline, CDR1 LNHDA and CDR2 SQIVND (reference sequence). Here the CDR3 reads CASSISPQADQPQHF. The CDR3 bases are TGTGCCAGTAGTATATCCCCCCAGGCAGATCAGCCCCAGCATTTT.

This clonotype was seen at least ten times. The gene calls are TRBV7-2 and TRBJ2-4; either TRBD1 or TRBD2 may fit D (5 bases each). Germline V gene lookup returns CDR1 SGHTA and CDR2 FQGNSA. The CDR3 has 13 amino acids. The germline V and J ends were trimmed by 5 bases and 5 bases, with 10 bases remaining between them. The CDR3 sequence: CASSLGTENIQYF. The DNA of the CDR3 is TGTGCCAGCAGCCTCGGGACCGAAAACATTCAGTACTTC.

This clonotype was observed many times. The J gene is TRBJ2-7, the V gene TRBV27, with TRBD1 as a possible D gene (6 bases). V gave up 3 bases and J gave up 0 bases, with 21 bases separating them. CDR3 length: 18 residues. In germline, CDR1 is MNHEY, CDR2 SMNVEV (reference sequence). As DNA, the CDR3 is TGTGCCAGCAGTTTCAATGCCCCCTCCCTACAGGGCTCCTACGAGCAGTACTTC. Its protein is CASSFNAPSLQGSYEQYF.

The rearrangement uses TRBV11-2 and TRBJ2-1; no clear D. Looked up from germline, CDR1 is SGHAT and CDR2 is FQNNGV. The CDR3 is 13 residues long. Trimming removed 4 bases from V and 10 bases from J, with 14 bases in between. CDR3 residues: CASSSTLSSEQFF. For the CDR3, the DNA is TGTGCCAGCAGCTCGACCCTTAGCAGCGAGCAGTTCTTC. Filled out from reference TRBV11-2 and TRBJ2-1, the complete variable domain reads EAGVAQSPRYKIIEKRQSVAFWCNPISGHATLYWYQQILGQGPKLLIQFQNNGVVDDSQLPKDRFSAERLKGVDSTLKIQPAKLEDSAVYLCASSSTLSSEQFFGPGTRLTVL.

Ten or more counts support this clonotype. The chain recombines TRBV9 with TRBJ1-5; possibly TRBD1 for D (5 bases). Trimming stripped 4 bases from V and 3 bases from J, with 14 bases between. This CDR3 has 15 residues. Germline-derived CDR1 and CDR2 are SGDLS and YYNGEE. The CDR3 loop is CASSLGVGTNQPQHF. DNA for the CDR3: TGTGCCAGCAGCCTAGGGGTTGGGACCAATCAGCCCCAGCATTTT.

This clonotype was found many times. The CDR3 loop reads CASSPGGYQPQHF. In DNA, the CDR3 is TGTGCCAGCAGCCCCGGGGGTTATCAGCCCCAGCATTTT. This chain links TRBV6-6 with TRBJ1-5, with D possibly being TRBD1 (5 bases). The CDR3 totals 13 residues. Germline lookup yields CDR1 MNHNY and CDR2 SVGAGI (reference sequence). Between the trimmed V and J ends, which lost 6 bases and 5 bases, there was a span of 11 bases.